Reported below is one TCR beta chain. CDR1 is LGHNT and CDR2 is FRNRAP in the germline V gene. The CDR3 has 14 residues. The V gene lost 2 bases and the J gene lost 9 bases, with 11 bases spanning the gap. TCRdb's table, derived via immunoSEQ multiplex PCR, lists solely in-frame clones and lacks some. Of 150,000 to 200,000 clones detected, 75% to 95% appear once; the ten largest clones hold 1.5%. This entry comes from a study of control samples from healthy donors and cancer patients. The material sequenced was blood. The clonotype comes from a woman aged 25 to 39 in good health. V and J are TRBV12-5 and TRBJ1-6; TRBD1 is a possible D gene (5 bases). This CDR3 reads CASGLSGSSSPLHF. CDR3 nucleotide sequence: TGTGCTAGTGGTTTGTCAGGGTCCTCTTCACCCCTCCACTTT.